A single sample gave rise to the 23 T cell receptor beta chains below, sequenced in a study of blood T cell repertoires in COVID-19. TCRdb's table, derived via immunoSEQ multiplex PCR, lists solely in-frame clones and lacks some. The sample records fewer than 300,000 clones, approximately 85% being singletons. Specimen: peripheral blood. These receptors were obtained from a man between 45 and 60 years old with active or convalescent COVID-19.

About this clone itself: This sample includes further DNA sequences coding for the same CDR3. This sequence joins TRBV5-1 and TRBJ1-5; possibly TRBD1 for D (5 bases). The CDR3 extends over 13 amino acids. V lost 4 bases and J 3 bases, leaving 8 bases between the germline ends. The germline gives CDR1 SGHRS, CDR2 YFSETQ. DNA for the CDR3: TGCGCCAGCAGCCTAGGGGACAATCAGCCCCAGCATTTT. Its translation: CASSLGDNQPQHF.

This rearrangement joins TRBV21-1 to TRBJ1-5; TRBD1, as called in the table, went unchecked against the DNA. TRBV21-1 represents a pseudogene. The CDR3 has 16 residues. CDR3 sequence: CASSRGQGRFDQPQHF. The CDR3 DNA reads TGTGCCAGCAGCAGGGGACAGGGGCGATTCGATCAGCCCCAGCATTTT.

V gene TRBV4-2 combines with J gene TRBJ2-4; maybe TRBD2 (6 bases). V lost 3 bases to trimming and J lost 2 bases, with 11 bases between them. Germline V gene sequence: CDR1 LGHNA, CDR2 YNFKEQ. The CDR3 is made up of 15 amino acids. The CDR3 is CASSQEGMTKNIQYF. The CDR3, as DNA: TGTGCCAGCAGCCAGGAGGGGATGACCAAAAACATTCAGTACTTC.

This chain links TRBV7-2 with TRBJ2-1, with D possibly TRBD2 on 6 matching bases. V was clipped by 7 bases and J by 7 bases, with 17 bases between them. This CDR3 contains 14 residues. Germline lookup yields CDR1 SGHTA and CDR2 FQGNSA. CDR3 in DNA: TGTGCCAGCAACCCCGGAGGGAGCAAGAATGAGCAGTTCTTC. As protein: CASNPGGSKNEQFF.

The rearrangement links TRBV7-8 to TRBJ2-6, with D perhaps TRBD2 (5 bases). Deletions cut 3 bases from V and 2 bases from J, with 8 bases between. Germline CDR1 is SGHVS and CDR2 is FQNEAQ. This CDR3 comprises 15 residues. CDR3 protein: CASSFEGAGANVLTF. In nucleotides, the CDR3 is TGTGCCAGCAGCTTCGAGGGAGCTGGGGCCAACGTCCTGACTTTC. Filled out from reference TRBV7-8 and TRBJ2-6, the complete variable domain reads GAGVSQSPRYKVAKRGQDVALRCDPISGHVSLFWYQQALGQGPEFLTYFQNEAQLDKSGLPSDRFFAERPEGSVSTLKIQRTQQEDSAVYLCASSFEGAGANVLTFGAGSRLTVL.

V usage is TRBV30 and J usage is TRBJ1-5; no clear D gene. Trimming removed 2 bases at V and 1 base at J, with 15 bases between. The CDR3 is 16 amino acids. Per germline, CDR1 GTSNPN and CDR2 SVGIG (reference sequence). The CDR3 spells CAWSPRLLRSNQPQHF. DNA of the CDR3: TGTGCCTGGAGTCCCCGCCTCCTCAGGAGCAATCAGCCCCAGCATTTT. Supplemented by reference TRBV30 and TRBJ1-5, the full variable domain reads SQTIHQWPATLVQPVGSPLSLECTVEGTSNPNLYWYRQAAGRGLQLLFYSVGIGQISSEVPQNLSASRPQDRQFILSSKKLLLSDSGFYLCAWSPRLLRSNQPQHFGDGTRLSIL.

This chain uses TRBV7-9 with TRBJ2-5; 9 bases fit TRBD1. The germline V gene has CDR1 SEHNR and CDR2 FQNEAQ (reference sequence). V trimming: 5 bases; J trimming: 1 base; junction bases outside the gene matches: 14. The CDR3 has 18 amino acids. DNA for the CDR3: TGTGCCAGCAGCGGGTGGACCGACCGGGACAGGGCCCAAGAGACCCAGTACTTC. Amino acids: CASSGWTDRDRAQETQYF.

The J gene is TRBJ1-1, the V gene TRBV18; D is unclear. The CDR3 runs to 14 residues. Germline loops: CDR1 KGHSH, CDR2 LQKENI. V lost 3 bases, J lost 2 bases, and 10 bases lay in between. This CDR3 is CASSPARSNTEAFF. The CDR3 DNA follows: TGTGCCAGCTCACCGGCCAGGTCCAACACTGAAGCTTTCTTT.

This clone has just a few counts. Written as DNA, the CDR3 is TGTGCCAGCAGCCCAGGGGGCCATGGCACCGGGGAGCTGTTTTTT. Its translation is CASSPGGHGTGELFF. The chain joins TRBV5-4 to TRBJ2-2; 8 bases line up with TRBD1. Germline V gene sequence: CDR1 SGHNT, CDR2 YYREEE (reference sequence). The CDR3 is 15 amino acids. The V and J ends lost 4 bases and 4 bases, in that order; junction bases with no gene match: 6.

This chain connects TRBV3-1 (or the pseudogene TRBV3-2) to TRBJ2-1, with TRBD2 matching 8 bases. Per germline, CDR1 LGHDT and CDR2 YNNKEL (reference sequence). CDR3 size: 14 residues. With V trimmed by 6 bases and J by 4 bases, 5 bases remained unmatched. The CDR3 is CASSRREGYNEQFF. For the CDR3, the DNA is TGTGCCAGCAGTCGCCGGGAGGGTTACAATGAGCAGTTCTTC.

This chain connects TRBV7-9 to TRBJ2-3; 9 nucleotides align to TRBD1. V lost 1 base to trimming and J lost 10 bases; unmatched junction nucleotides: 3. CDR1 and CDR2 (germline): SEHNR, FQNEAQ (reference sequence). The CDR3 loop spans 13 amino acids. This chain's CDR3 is CASSLEGQGPQYF. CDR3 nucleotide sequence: TGTGCCAGCAGCTTAGAGGGACAGGGCCCGCAGTATTTT.

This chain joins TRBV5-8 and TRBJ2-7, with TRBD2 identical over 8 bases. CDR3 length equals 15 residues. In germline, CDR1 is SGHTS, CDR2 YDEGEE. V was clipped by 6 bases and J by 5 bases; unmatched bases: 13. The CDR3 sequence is CASNLLEAGGHEQYF. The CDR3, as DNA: TGTGCCAGCAACCTACTCGAGGCGGGAGGTCACGAGCAGTACTTC.

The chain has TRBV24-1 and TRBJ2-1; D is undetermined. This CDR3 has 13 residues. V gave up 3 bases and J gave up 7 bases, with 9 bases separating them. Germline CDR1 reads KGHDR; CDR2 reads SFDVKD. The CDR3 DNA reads TGTGCCACCAGTGATAACTATTTGAATGAGCAGTTCTTC. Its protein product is CATSDNYLNEQFF.

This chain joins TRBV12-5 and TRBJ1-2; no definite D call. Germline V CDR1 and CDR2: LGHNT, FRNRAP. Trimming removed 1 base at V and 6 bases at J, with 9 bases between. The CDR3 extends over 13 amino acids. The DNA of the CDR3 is TGTGCTAGTGGTTTGGAGAGGTCCAATGGCTACACCTTC. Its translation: CASGLERSNGYTF.

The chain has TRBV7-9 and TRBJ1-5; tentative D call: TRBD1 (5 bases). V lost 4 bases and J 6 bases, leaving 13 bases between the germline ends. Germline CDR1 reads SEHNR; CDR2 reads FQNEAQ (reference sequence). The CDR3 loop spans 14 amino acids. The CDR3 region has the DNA TGTGCCAGCAGCTCCGTGGGGGGAGGTCAGCCCCAGCATTTT. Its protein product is CASSSVGGGQPQHF.

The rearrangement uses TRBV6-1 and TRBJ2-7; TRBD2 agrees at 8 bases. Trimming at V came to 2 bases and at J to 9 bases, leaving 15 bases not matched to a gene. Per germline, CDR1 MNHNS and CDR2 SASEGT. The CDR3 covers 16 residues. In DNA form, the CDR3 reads TGTGCCAGCAGTGAAAGGATCGCTAGCGGGCTATTAAGGCAGTACTTC. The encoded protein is CASSERIASGLLRQYF.

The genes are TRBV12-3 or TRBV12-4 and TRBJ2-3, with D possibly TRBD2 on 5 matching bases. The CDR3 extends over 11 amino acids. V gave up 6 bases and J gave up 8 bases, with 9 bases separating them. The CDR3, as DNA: TGTGCCAGCAGATCCGAGGGTACGCAGTATTTT. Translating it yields CASRSEGTQYF.

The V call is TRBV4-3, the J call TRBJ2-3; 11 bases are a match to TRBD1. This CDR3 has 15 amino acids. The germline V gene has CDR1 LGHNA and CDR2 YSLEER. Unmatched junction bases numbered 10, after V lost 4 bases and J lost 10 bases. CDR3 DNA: TGCGCCAGCAGCCGGTCCGGGACAGGGGGAGCGGCGCAGTATTTT. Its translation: CASSRSGTGGAAQYF.

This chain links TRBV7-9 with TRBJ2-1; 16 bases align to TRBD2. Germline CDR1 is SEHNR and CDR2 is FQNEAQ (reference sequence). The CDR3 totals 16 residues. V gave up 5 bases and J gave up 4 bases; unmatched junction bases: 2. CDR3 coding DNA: TGTGCCAGCAGCGAGGGACTAGCGGGAGGGTACAATGAGCAGTTCTTC. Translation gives CASSEGLAGGYNEQFF.

The CDR3 nucleotides read TGCAGCGTTGAGGGTTTAGGGGGCCCTGACTACAATGAGCAGTTCTTC. It specifies CSVEGLGGPDYNEQFF. This chain links TRBV29-1 with TRBJ2-1; 7 nucleotides line up with TRBD1. CDR1 and CDR2 from the germline V gene are SQVTM and ANQGSEA. The junction had 11 bases not matched to a gene; V was cut back by 3 bases and J by 3 bases. CDR3 length: 16 residues.

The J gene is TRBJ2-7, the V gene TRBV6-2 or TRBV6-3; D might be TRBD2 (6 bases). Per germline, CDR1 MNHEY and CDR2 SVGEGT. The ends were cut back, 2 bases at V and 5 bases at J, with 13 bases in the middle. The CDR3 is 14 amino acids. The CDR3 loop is CASSYGREGHEQYF. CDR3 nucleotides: TGTGCCAGCAGTTACGGGCGGGAAGGTCACGAGCAGTACTTC.

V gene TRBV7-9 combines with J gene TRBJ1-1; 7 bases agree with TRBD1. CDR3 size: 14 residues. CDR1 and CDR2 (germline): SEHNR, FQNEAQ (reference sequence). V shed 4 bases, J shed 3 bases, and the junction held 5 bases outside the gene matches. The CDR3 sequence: CASSYKGGDTEAFF. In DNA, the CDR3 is TGTGCCAGCAGCTATAAAGGGGGCGACACTGAAGCTTTCTTT.

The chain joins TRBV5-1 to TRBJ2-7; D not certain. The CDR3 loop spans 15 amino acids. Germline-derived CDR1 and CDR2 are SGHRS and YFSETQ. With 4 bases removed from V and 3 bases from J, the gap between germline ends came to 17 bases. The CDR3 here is CASSPEWAANYEQYF. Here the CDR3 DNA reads TGCGCCAGCAGCCCTGAGTGGGCCGCCAACTACGAGCAGTACTTC.